This T cell receptor (beta chain) appears in the sequencing data of a study of CD8 T cells in ankylosing spondylitis. TCRdb recomputed calls from the 5' RACE reads with MiXCR, one row per CDR3 protein. The table has hundreds of thousands of distinct CDR3 sequences, 25% to 30% seen once; the top ten hold about 1%. In regard to this clonotype: Its specificity is not known.

Study findings and constraints: Disease-associated clonotypes exhibited CD8+ identity and were relatively infrequent in peripheral blood. Ankylosing spondylitis blood appeared to carry a characteristic TCR beta motif of roughly eight highly homologous variants.

This CDR3 contains 13 residues. CDR1 is SGHAT and CDR2 is FQNNGV in the germline V gene. With 11 bases removed from V and 0 bases from J, the gap between germline ends came to 13 bases. The TCR comes from a male donor with ankylosing spondylitis. V and J are TRBV11-2 and TRBJ1-1, with D maybe TRBD1 (6 bases). The material sequenced was blood, either unsorted or a sorted T cell fraction (not recorded which). This CDR3 reads CAGGRTVNTEAFF. The CDR3 DNA reads TGTGCCGGGGGACGGACAGTGAACACTGAAGCTTTCTTT.